The next 14 T cell receptor beta chains were all read from a single sample in a study of cytomegalovirus exposure and HLA in healthy donors. Repertoires were generated with immunoSEQ multiplex PCR, while TCRdb's copy carries only in-frame clones and drops some. The sample lists roughly 100,000 clones, about 95% occurring once. Sequencing input: PBMCs. These receptors were collected from a woman aged 18-29 years in good health and CMV-seronegative.

V gene TRBV5-1 combines with J gene TRBJ2-7; D gene ambiguous. The V gene lost 3 bases and the J gene lost 3 bases, with 16 bases spanning the gap. Germline CDR1 and CDR2: SGHRS and YFSETQ. CDR3 length: 15 amino acids. CDR3 nucleotides: TGCGCCAGCAGCTCCGACTCCCCCTACTTCTACGAGCAGTACTTC. Translating it yields CASSSDSPYFYEQYF.

This chain joins TRBV5-4 and TRBJ2-5, with D maybe TRBD2 (7 bases). Germline-derived CDR1 and CDR2 are SGHNT and YYREEE (reference sequence). The germline V and J ends were trimmed by 4 bases and 3 bases, with 16 bases remaining between them. CDR3 length: 15 residues. DNA for the CDR3: TGTGCCAGCAGCGCGCGGTGGGGGGGCGAAGAGACCCAGTACTTC. It yields the protein CASSARWGGEETQYF.

V is TRBV5-5 and J is TRBJ1-2, with 7 bases aligning to TRBD1. Germline V gives CDR1 SGHKS, CDR2 YYEKEE (reference sequence). V lost 4 bases and J lost 4; bases outside the gene matches: 4. The CDR3 spans 13 residues. CDR3 sequence (DNA): TGTGCCAGCAGCCAGGACAGGCCCTATGGCTACACCTTC. Its translation: CASSQDRPYGYTF.

The J gene is TRBJ2-7, the V gene TRBV14, with D unresolved. CDR1 and CDR2 from the germline V gene are SGHDN and FVKESK. V was trimmed by 4 bases and J by 3 bases, leaving 22 bases between them. The CDR3 loop spans 17 amino acids. The CDR3 reads CASSLRMAARTSYEQYF. The CDR3 nucleotides are TGTGCCAGCAGCCTGAGAATGGCGGCTAGAACGAGCTACGAGCAGTACTTC. Full variable domain (rest looked up from reference TRBV14 and TRBJ2-7): EAGVTQFPSHSVIEKGQTVTLRCDPISGHDNLYWYRRVMGKEIKFLLHFVKESKQDESGMPNNRFLAERTGGTYSTLKVQPAELEDSGVYFCASSLRMAARTSYEQYFGPGTRLTVT.

The chain couples TRBV28 to TRBJ1-1; D ambiguous. This CDR3 spans 13 amino acids. Germline V gene sequence: CDR1 MDHEN, CDR2 SYDVKM. Trimming shortened V by 1 base and J by 4 bases, and 7 bases separated the two germline ends. The CDR3 nucleotides are TGTGCCAGCAGTTTATCTGGGCTCACTGAAGCTTTCTTT. As protein: CASSLSGLTEAFF.

The V call is TRBV10-3, the J call TRBJ2-5, with D perhaps TRBD2 (6 bases). The germline CDR1 and CDR2 sequences are ENHRY and SYGVKD. Trimming took off 0 bases at V and 0 bases at J, with 11 bases between the two ends. The CDR3 has 16 amino acids. Here the CDR3 reads CAISESAGTHQETQYF. Here the CDR3 DNA reads TGTGCCATCAGTGAGTCGGCGGGGACTCACCAAGAGACCCAGTACTTC.

The V call is TRBV30, the J call TRBJ1-1, with D unclear. V lost 2 bases to trimming and J lost 3 bases, with 4 bases between them. This CDR3 has 11 amino acids. Germline values: CDR1 GTSNPN, CDR2 SVGIG (reference sequence). CDR3 loop: CAWSTYTEAFF. CDR3 coding DNA: TGTGCCTGGAGTACTTACACTGAAGCTTTCTTT.

The J gene is TRBJ2-7, the V gene TRBV5-4, with D unclear. Germline lookup yields CDR1 SGHNT and CDR2 YYREEE (reference sequence). Between the trimmed V and J ends, which lost 0 bases and 1 base, there was a span of 8 bases. The CDR3 covers 14 residues. DNA for the CDR3: TGTGCCAGCAGCTTGGATGTCAGATCCTACGAGCAGTACTTC. Protein product: CASSLDVRSYEQYF. The whole variable domain, filled in from reference TRBV5-4 and TRBJ2-7, reads ETGVTQSPTHLIKTRGQQVTLRCSSQSGHNTVSWYQQALGQGPQFIFQYYREEENGRGNFPPRFSGLQFPNYSSELNVNALELDDSALYLCASSLDVRSYEQYFGPGTRLTVT.

The gene calls are TRBV18 and TRBJ2-1, with 9 bases fitting TRBD2. Per germline, CDR1 KGHSH and CDR2 LQKENI. This CDR3 is 16 amino acids long. With 4 bases clipped from V and 2 bases from J, the junction kept 6 bases outside the gene matches. The CDR3 coding sequence is TGTGCCAGCTCACACCGACTAGCGGCCGCCTACAATGAGCAGTTCTTC. Translating it yields CASSHRLAAAYNEQFF.

The V and J genes are TRBV11-2 and TRBJ2-1, with TRBD2 matching 11 bases. CDR1 and CDR2 (germline): SGHAT, FQNNGV. Trimming at V came to 4 bases and at J to 3 bases, leaving 5 bases not matched to a gene. The CDR3 totals 16 residues. The CDR3 sequence is CASSSPGTSGYNEQFF. The DNA of the CDR3 is TGTGCCAGCAGCTCTCCCGGGACTAGCGGCTACAATGAGCAGTTCTTC.

The rearrangement joins TRBV18 to TRBJ2-7, with 9 positions matching TRBD2. Germline V gives CDR1 KGHSH, CDR2 LQKENI. V was pared by 4 bases and J by 2 bases, with 6 bases of the junction left unmatched. This CDR3 has 15 amino acids. CDR3 sequence (DNA): TGTGCCAGCTCACTGGTGTCTAGCGGGGCCTACGAGCAGTACTTC. It is translated as CASSLVSSGAYEQYF.

The chain joins TRBV20-1 to TRBJ1-1; TRBD1 matches 7 bases. The CDR3 sequence is 10 residues long. The germline V gene encodes CDR1 DFQATT and CDR2 SNEGSKA (reference sequence). The J segment lost 8 bases and the V segment lost 3 bases, leaving 0 bases of the junction unmatched. CDR3 nucleotide sequence: TGCAGTGCTAGGGGACAGGAAGCTTTCTTT. It translates to CSARGQEAFF.

The V call is TRBV7-9, the J call TRBJ2-1; TRBD2 aligns across 10 bases. The V and J ends lost 4 bases and 2 bases, in that order; junction bases with no gene match: 5. The germline V gene encodes CDR1 SEHNR and CDR2 FQNEAQ (reference sequence). The CDR3 sequence is 16 residues long. The CDR3 loop is CASSWSGGAAYNEQFF. CDR3 nucleotide sequence: TGTGCCAGCAGCTGGAGCGGGGGGGCAGCCTACAATGAGCAGTTCTTC.

The chain has TRBV2 and TRBJ1-1; 7 bases match TRBD1. Trimming at V came to 7 bases and at J to 4 bases, leaving 6 bases not matched to a gene. The CDR3 has 13 residues. Germline CDR1 and CDR2: SNHLY and FYNNEI. The CDR3 DNA is TGTGCCAGCACCGAGGGGGCGGTCACTGAAGCTTTCTTT. Amino acids: CASTEGAVTEAFF.